These 30 T cell receptor beta chains were all obtained from the same sample, sequenced in a study of PD-1 blockade in classical Hodgkin lymphoma. This table comes from immunoSEQ multiplex PCR, and its TCRdb copy is limited to in-frame clones, with some not included. This sample has tens of thousands of clones, with 93% found just once. As for time point: newly diagnosed, previously untreated cHL patient sample. The source material was peripheral blood mononuclear cells (PBMCs). These receptors were obtained from a human donor with classical Hodgkin lymphoma.

This clone is a singleton in its sample. J is TRBJ2-3 and V is TRBV27; tentatively, D is TRBD1 or TRBD2 (5 bases each). The CDR3 loop spans 13 amino acids. With 6 bases removed from V and 8 bases from J, the gap between germline ends came to 15 bases. Germline loops: CDR1 MNHEY, CDR2 SMNVEV (reference sequence). CDR3 coding DNA: TGTGCCAGCAGAGGGGACCGTCTGGGTACGCAGTATTTT. Translated, it gives CASRGDRLGTQYF.

CDR3 DNA sequence: TGTGCCAGCAGCTATGGACAGAGCTATGGCTACACCTTC. This sequence encodes CASSYGQSYGYTF. The chain is built from TRBV6-5 and TRBJ1-2; weak D call: TRBD1 (6 bases). Trimming removed 6 bases from V and 4 bases from J, with 12 bases in between. The CDR3 loop spans 13 amino acids. Germline V gene lookup returns CDR1 MNHEY and CDR2 SVGAGI.

V usage is TRBV5-6 and J usage is TRBJ2-3; 9 nucleotides match TRBD2. The germline V gene has CDR1 SGHDT and CDR2 YYEEEE. V dropped 0 bases and J dropped 5; count of bases not matched to a gene: 7. The CDR3 runs 16 residues. CDR3 bases: TGTGCCAGCAGCTTGGAAGGGACTAGCCTTGTAGATACGCAGTATTTT. The encoded protein is CASSLEGTSLVDTQYF.

This sequence joins TRBV23-1 and TRBJ1-6, with 7 bases aligning to TRBD1. TRBV23-1 counts as an open reading frame of uncertain function. The CDR3 length is 18 residues. V trimming: 3 bases; J trimming: 7 bases; junction bases outside the gene matches: 15. CDR3 DNA sequence: TGCGCCAGCAGTCACACTAACATGGGACAGATATCGAATTCACCCCTCCACTTT. Translating it yields CASSHTNMGQISNSPLHF.

The J gene is TRBJ2-3, the V gene TRBV27; 13 positions match TRBD2. Per the germline V gene, CDR1 is MNHEY and CDR2 is SMNVEV (reference sequence). The CDR3 has 15 amino acids. The trim removed 6 bases at V and 4 bases at J, leaving 4 bases unmatched. The CDR3 DNA reads as TGTGCCAGCAGGGAACTAGCGGGAGGGTCAGATACGCAGTATTTT. Translation: CASRELAGGSDTQYF.

The V call is TRBV5-5, the J call TRBJ2-3; the D gene is possibly TRBD1 (5 bases). CDR3 size: 15 residues. CDR1 is SGHKS, CDR2 YYEKEE, per germline (reference sequence). The germline V and J ends were trimmed by 3 bases and 6 bases, with 17 bases remaining between them. This CDR3 is CASSWGLPFADTQYF. CDR3 bases: TGTGCCAGCAGCTGGGGCCTACCCTTCGCGGATACGCAGTATTTT.

The J gene is TRBJ2-7, the V gene TRBV5-1; 11 nucleotides align to TRBD1. V was clipped by 4 bases and J by 3 bases; unmatched bases: 6. The CDR3 loop spans 15 amino acids. CDR1 is SGHRS, CDR2 YFSETQ, per germline. The CDR3 region has the DNA TGCGCCAGCAGCATAGGGACAGGGGGTTTCTACGAGCAGTACTTC. Residues: CASSIGTGGFYEQYF.

The chain combines TRBV28 with TRBJ2-7; no definite D call. V lost 4 bases and J 1 base, leaving 8 bases between the germline ends. The CDR3 sequence is 13 residues long. Germline values: CDR1 MDHEN, CDR2 SYDVKM. CDR3 amino acids: CASSSRLSYEQYF. As DNA, the CDR3 is TGTGCCAGCAGTTCCCGACTTTCCTACGAGCAGTACTTC.

The chain couples TRBV12-2 to TRBJ2-7; the D call in the table, TRBD2, was not verified against the DNA. TRBV12-2 is listed as a pseudogene. CDR3 length equals 15 residues. This CDR3 reads CASRSAGLASYEQYF. As DNA, the CDR3 is TGTGCAAGTCGCTCAGCGGGACTAGCCTCCTACGAGCAGTACTTC.

By its share, this clone is medium-sized. The chain joins TRBV4-1 to TRBJ1-6; D gene unclear. This CDR3 has 13 residues. With 4 bases removed from V and 7 bases from J, the gap between germline ends came to 8 bases. Germline lookup yields CDR1 MGHRA and CDR2 YSYEKL. This chain's CDR3 is CASSRNRNSPLHF. CDR3 DNA: TGCGCCAGCAGCCGTAATCGGAATTCACCCCTCCACTTT.

The chain has TRBV6-1 and TRBJ1-5; no reliable D call. This CDR3 has 13 amino acids. CDR1 and CDR2 (germline): MNHNS, SASEGT. V was pared by 4 bases and J by 6 bases, with 10 bases between. CDR3 nucleotide sequence: TGTGCCAGCAGTGGGGGTCTGGGTCAGCCCCAGCATTTT. It yields the protein CASSGGLGQPQHF.

This rearrangement joins TRBV18 to TRBJ1-6; 7 bases are a match to TRBD1. The CDR3 is 17 residues long. Germline V gene sequence: CDR1 KGHSH, CDR2 LQKENI. J lost 0 bases, V lost 3 bases, and 5 bases had no gene match. This CDR3 is CASSPTGPSSYNSPLHF. Here the CDR3 DNA reads TGTGCCAGCTCACCGACAGGGCCAAGCTCCTATAATTCACCCCTCCACTTT.

This chain links TRBV28 with TRBJ1-5; 11 bases are a match to TRBD1. Germline CDR1 is MDHEN and CDR2 is SYDVKM. This CDR3 contains 13 residues. The junction had 3 bases not matched to a gene; V was cut back by 10 bases and J by 4 bases. CDR3 protein: CAIGTGGNQPQHF. The CDR3 DNA reads TGTGCCATCGGGACAGGGGGAAATCAGCCCCAGCATTTT.

This clone was detected only a few times. The chain joins TRBV27 to TRBJ2-7; 11 nucleotides line up with TRBD2. J lost 4 bases, V lost 11 bases, and 10 bases had no gene match. The CDR3 runs 14 residues. The germline gives CDR1 MNHEY, CDR2 SMNVEV (reference sequence). The CDR3: CARTAGTSGYEQYF. The CDR3 DNA follows: TGTGCCCGAACGGCCGGGACTAGCGGATACGAGCAGTACTTC.

The chain employs TRBV5-1 and TRBJ2-3; 9 nucleotides line up with TRBD2. V dropped 6 bases and J dropped 2; count of bases not matched to a gene: 7. The CDR3 totals 15 residues. Germline lookup yields CDR1 SGHRS and CDR2 YFSETQ. The CDR3 spells CASTHLAGSTDTQYF. In nucleotides, the CDR3 is TGCGCCAGCACTCATCTAGCGGGGTCCACAGATACGCAGTATTTT.

This sequence joins TRBV19 and TRBJ2-3; D uncertain. Germline V gives CDR1 LNHDA, CDR2 SQIVND (reference sequence). CDR3 length equals 12 residues. V dropped 10 bases and J dropped 5 bases, with 13 bases sitting between them. The CDR3 coding sequence is TGTGCCACAACCTCTACCGGAGATACGCAGTATTTT. Translating it yields CATTSTGDTQYF.

This rearrangement joins TRBV6-5 to TRBJ2-1; D is uncertain. The CDR3 has 11 amino acids. From germline, CDR1 is MNHEY and CDR2 SVGAGI. Trimming left V 8 bases short and J 10 bases short, with 12 bases between. CDR3 amino acids: CASGTPREQFF. The CDR3 coding sequence is TGTGCCAGCGGCACCCCTCGCGAGCAGTTCTTC.

The J gene is TRBJ1-5, the V gene TRBV10-2; the D gene is possibly TRBD1 (6 bases). Germline V gene sequence: CDR1 WSHSY, CDR2 SAAADI. The CDR3 has 15 amino acids. The V and J ends lost 0 bases and 6 bases respectively, with 12 bases between them. CDR3 sequence (DNA): TGCGCCAGCAGTGAGTCCAGGGGTGGTGGTCAGCCCCAGCATTTT. It encodes CASSESRGGGQPQHF.

The gene calls are TRBV5-1 and TRBJ2-6; D unclear. Trimming took 5 bases from V and 1 from J, leaving 7 bases between them. CDR3 length equals 14 residues. CDR1 SGHRS and CDR2 YFSETQ come from the germline V gene. CDR3: CASSLGSGANVLTF. As DNA, the CDR3 is TGCGCCAGCAGTCTAGGGTCTGGGGCCAACGTCCTGACTTTC.

The gene calls are TRBV7-8 and TRBJ2-1; D unresolved. In germline, CDR1 is SGHVS, CDR2 FQNEAQ. This CDR3 has 15 residues. The V end was cut by 5 bases, the J end by 12 bases, with 23 bases between. CDR3 nucleotides: TGTGCCAGCAGCCTTCGACAAGGGCTCCCCCCGGGGCAGTTCTTC. This encodes CASSLRQGLPPGQFF.

The rearrangement links TRBV7-2 to TRBJ1-4, with unresolved D. Germline values: CDR1 SGHTA, CDR2 FQGNSA. CDR3 length equals 14 residues. V shed 1 base and J shed 6 bases, with 9 bases lying between them. In nucleotides, the CDR3 is TGTGCCAGCAGCTTAGGGGCGGAGCATGAAAAACTGTTTTTT. Protein product: CASSLGAEHEKLFF.

The chain has TRBV10-1 and TRBJ2-7, with 10 bases lining up with TRBD2. CDR3 length equals 14 residues. The ends lost 2 bases at V and 4 bases at J; junction bases unmatched: 2. Germline V gene lookup returns CDR1 WNHNN and CDR2 SYGVQD (reference sequence). CDR3 protein: CASSELAGDYEQYF. The CDR3 DNA is TGCGCCAGCAGTGAGCTAGCGGGGGATTACGAGCAGTACTTC.

The chain joins TRBV27 to TRBJ2-3; D unresolved. This CDR3 contains 15 residues. Per the germline V gene, CDR1 is MNHEY and CDR2 is SMNVEV (reference sequence). Trimming shortened V by 2 bases and J by 1 base, and 10 bases separated the two germline ends. The CDR3 protein is CASSLVGVRTDTQYF. In DNA form, the CDR3 reads TGTGCCAGCAGTTTAGTGGGTGTGCGCACAGATACGCAGTATTTT.

The V gene is TRBV27, the J gene TRBJ1-4, with D maybe TRBD1 (5 bases). The V gene lost 5 bases and the J gene lost 5 bases, with 9 bases spanning the gap. The CDR3 has 13 amino acids. CDR1 is MNHEY, CDR2 SMNVEV, per germline (reference sequence). The CDR3 DNA reads TGTGCCAGCAGTAACAGGATAAATGAAAAACTGTTTTTT. The encoded protein is CASSNRINEKLFF.

This sequence joins TRBV11-2 and TRBJ2-7, with unresolved D. The V end was cut by 1 base, the J end by 2 bases, with 6 bases between. The CDR3 runs 13 residues. Germline CDR1 is SGHAT and CDR2 is FQNNGV. CDR3: CASSLAETYEQYF. In DNA, the CDR3 is TGTGCCAGCAGCTTAGCCGAAACCTACGAGCAGTACTTC.

CDR3 sequence (DNA): TGCGCCAGCAACCTTGGGGATGACACTGAAGCTTTCTTT. It codes for CASNLGDDTEAFF. The chain employs TRBV5-1 and TRBJ1-1; D call uncertain. Trimming removed 6 bases at V and 3 bases at J, with 12 bases between. CDR3 length equals 13 residues. Germline V lookup: CDR1 SGHRS, CDR2 YFSETQ.

The V gene is TRBV2, the J gene TRBJ1-5; tentatively, D is TRBD1 (6 bases). The CDR3 covers 15 residues. V was trimmed by 6 bases and J by 6 bases, leaving 18 bases between them. Per the germline V gene, CDR1 is SNHLY and CDR2 is FYNNEI. The chain's CDR3 is CASSVQGGDGQPQHF. The CDR3 coding sequence is TGTGCCAGCAGCGTACAGGGCGGGGATGGTCAGCCCCAGCATTTT.

V is TRBV19 and J is TRBJ2-1; TRBD2 aligns across 9 bases. The CDR3 loop spans 16 amino acids. With 9 bases clipped from V and 6 bases from J, the junction kept 15 bases outside the gene matches. Germline V CDR1 and CDR2: LNHDA, SQIVND (reference sequence). The CDR3 is CASCPNSGTSSNEQFF. DNA of the CDR3: TGTGCCAGCTGCCCCAATTCCGGGACTAGCTCCAATGAGCAGTTCTTC.

The chain is built from TRBV7-9 and TRBJ1-2; 7 bases are a match to TRBD1. CDR1 is SEHNR and CDR2 is FQNEAQ in the germline V gene (reference sequence). The CDR3 loop spans 15 amino acids. J gave up 4 bases and V 4 bases, and 9 bases lay outside the gene matches. The CDR3 region is CASSSKGGAIYGYTF. In DNA form, the CDR3 reads TGTGCCAGCAGCTCGAAAGGGGGCGCGATCTATGGCTACACCTTC.

This rearrangement joins TRBV19 to TRBJ2-2, with D unresolved. Germline V gives CDR1 LNHDA, CDR2 SQIVND (reference sequence). The CDR3 is made up of 15 amino acids. Trimming pared 11 bases from V and 3 bases from J, leaving 19 bases between. CDR3 nucleotide sequence: TGTGCCGGATCCCGGACCGCGCGAGACACCGGGGAGCTGTTTTTT. Translation gives CAGSRTARDTGELFF.